These 24 T cell receptor beta chains share one sample of origin, sequenced in a study of T cells after yellow fever vaccination. TCRdb reanalysed the 5' RACE reads using MiXCR and keeps one entry per CDR3 protein. The table records about 320,000 distinct CDR3 sequences, around 6.8% of them present only once. Sequenced material: PBMCs, taken approximately 47 days after the first yellow fever vaccination. Every receptor here comes from a man aged 18 to 29 who received the YFV17D yellow fever vaccine.

The chain links TRBV4-1 to TRBJ2-5, with TRBD2 as a possible D gene (6 bases). This CDR3 has 15 residues. Between the trimmed V and J ends, which lost 1 base and 10 bases, there was a span of 19 bases. CDR1 MGHRA and CDR2 YSYEKL come from the germline V gene. Here the CDR3 reads CASSQALVRPEGQYF. In nucleotides, the CDR3 is TGCGCCAGCAGCCAAGCCCTCGTGAGGCCGGAGGGCCAGTACTTC.

The V and J genes are TRBV3-1 and TRBJ2-3; no reliable D call. With 1 base removed from V and 5 bases from J, the gap between germline ends came to 7 bases. CDR1 is LGHDT and CDR2 is YNNKEL in the germline V gene (reference sequence). The CDR3 spans 13 residues. The CDR3 sequence is CASSQAGEDTQYF. The DNA of the CDR3 is TGTGCCAGCAGCCAAGCTGGGGAAGATACGCAGTATTTT.

The rearrangement uses TRBV12-3 or TRBV12-4 and TRBJ2-2; D is possibly TRBD1 or TRBD2 (5 bases each). V dropped 5 bases and J dropped 6 bases, with 19 bases sitting between them. CDR3 length equals 16 residues. The CDR3 DNA is TGTGCCAGCAGTCCCGGGACCCTCTCAAGAGCCGGGGAGCTGTTTTTT. This sequence encodes CASSPGTLSRAGELFF.

There are many counts of this clonotype. The gene calls are TRBV5-1 and TRBJ2-5, with D uncertain. The CDR3 has 13 amino acids. With 1 base removed from V and 4 bases from J, the gap between germline ends came to 8 bases. Germline V gene lookup returns CDR1 SGHRS and CDR2 YFSETQ. The DNA for the CDR3 is TGCGCCAGCAGCTTGTTAGATGGAGAGACCCAGTACTTC. Translated: CASSLLDGETQYF.

This clonotype appeared a few times. V gene TRBV7-2 combines with J gene TRBJ2-3; 13 bases are a match to TRBD2. CDR3 length: 16 amino acids. CDR1 SGHTA and CDR2 FQGNSA come from the germline V gene. V lost 5 bases and J lost 11; bases outside the gene matches: 13. CDR3 sequence reads: CASSPIGLAGAREQYF. In DNA form, the CDR3 reads TGTGCCAGCAGCCCGATCGGACTAGCGGGGGCGAGGGAGCAGTATTTT.

The V and J genes are TRBV27 and TRBJ2-7; TRBD1 matches 8 bases. Trimming cost V 7 bases and J 3 bases; bases outside gene matches: 11. Germline CDR1 and CDR2: MNHEY and SMNVEV (reference sequence). The CDR3 contains 15 residues. The CDR3 bases are TGTGCCAGCAAAATCCTTGCAGGGGGCGACTACGAGCAGTACTTC. Protein: CASKILAGGDYEQYF.

This clonotype was observed a handful of times. The V call is TRBV14, the J call TRBJ1-2, with no clear D. Between the trimmed V and J ends, which lost 0 bases and 4 bases, there was a span of 15 bases. CDR1 SGHDN and CDR2 FVKESK come from the germline V gene. The CDR3 length is 16 residues. This chain's CDR3 is CASSQDFRPHLYGYTF. The CDR3 DNA reads as TGTGCCAGCAGCCAAGATTTTAGGCCACACCTCTATGGCTACACCTTC.

The gene calls are TRBV7-9 and TRBJ2-3, with TRBD1 matching 9 bases. The CDR3 has 16 residues. The junction had 9 bases not matched to a gene; V was cut back by 4 bases and J by 4 bases. From germline, CDR1 is SEHNR and CDR2 FQNEAQ (reference sequence). The CDR3 sequence: CASSSSGQGSPDTQYF. CDR3 coding DNA: TGTGCCAGCAGCTCTAGTGGACAGGGGAGTCCAGATACGCAGTATTTT.

A few counts support this clonotype. V is TRBV5-5 and J is TRBJ2-2, with D tentatively TRBD2 (7 bases). Per the germline V gene, CDR1 is SGHKS and CDR2 is YYEKEE (reference sequence). Between the trimmed V and J ends, which lost 4 bases and 4 bases, there was a span of 17 bases. The CDR3 length is 16 residues. The CDR3 here is CASSPTGGRGTGELFF. The CDR3 nucleotides read TGTGCCAGCAGCCCAACGGGGGGCCGGGGCACCGGGGAGCTGTTTTTT.

This clonotype was seen a few times. DNA of the CDR3: TGCAGTGCTAGCCGGGACAGGGGGAATTCACCCCTCCACTTT. Its protein is CSASRDRGNSPLHF. The chain employs TRBV20-1 and TRBJ1-6, with 11 nucleotides matching TRBD1. Per the germline V gene, CDR1 is DFQATT and CDR2 is SNEGSKA (reference sequence). The CDR3 covers 14 residues. The V and J ends lost 3 bases and 7 bases, in that order; junction bases with no gene match: 2.

The table lists this clonotype with many counts. The rearrangement joins TRBV5-1 to TRBJ2-1; possibly TRBD1 or TRBD2 for D (5 bases each). CDR1 is SGHRS and CDR2 is YFSETQ in the germline V gene. Trimming removed 0 bases at V and 5 bases at J, with 12 bases between. The CDR3 runs 15 residues. The CDR3 nucleotides are TGCGCCAGCAGCTTGGTCGGGGACCCGCACAATGAGCAGTTCTTC. Residues: CASSLVGDPHNEQFF.

At least ten counts were recorded for this clonotype. The chain is built from TRBV7-6 and TRBJ2-3; tentative D call: TRBD2 (7 bases). Germline CDR1 and CDR2: SGHVS and FNYEAQ. The CDR3 runs to 12 residues. V was shortened by 5 bases and J by 11 bases, with 14 bases between the two germline ends. CDR3 sequence: CASSPGGGRQYF. CDR3 DNA: TGTGCCAGCAGCCCTGGGGGGGGCCGGCAGTATTTT.

This clonotype was observed many times. The chain carries TRBV19 and TRBJ2-1; no definite D call. CDR1 LNHDA and CDR2 SQIVND come from the germline V gene (reference sequence). The CDR3 extends over 13 amino acids. Trimming removed 8 bases at V and 5 bases at J, with 13 bases between. CDR3 nucleotide sequence: TGTGCCAGTTCGCCCACTCGGGACAATGAGCAGTTCTTC. This codes for CASSPTRDNEQFF. Complete variable domain (other parts from reference TRBV19 and TRBJ2-1): DGGITQSPKYLFRKEGQNVTLSCEQNLNHDAMYWYRQDPGQGLRLIYYSQIVNDFQKGDIAEGYSVSREKKESFPLTVTSAQKNPTAFYLCASSPTRDNEQFFGPGTRLTVL.

The V gene is TRBV6-2 or TRBV6-3, the J gene TRBJ1-5; weak D call: TRBD1 (6 bases). Germline CDR1 and CDR2: MNHEY and SVGEGT. The CDR3 runs to 15 residues. The V end lost 8 bases, the J end lost 1 base, and 15 bases lay between the germline ends. CDR3 nucleotides: TGTGCCAGCGGTCTTCAGGGGCGAAGCAATCAGCCCCAGCATTTT. This codes for CASGLQGRSNQPQHF.

The table lists this clonotype with a few counts. J is TRBJ1-2 and V is TRBV11-2; 8 nucleotides agree with TRBD1. With V trimmed by 3 bases and J by 8 bases, 8 bases remained unmatched. The CDR3 contains 14 residues. Germline-derived CDR1 and CDR2 are SGHAT and FQNNGV. In DNA form, the CDR3 reads TGTGCCAGCAGCTTTAGTGGACAGGGTTGGGGCTACACCTTC. It translates to CASSFSGQGWGYTF.

The rearrangement joins TRBV24-1 to TRBJ2-1; D might be TRBD1 (7 bases). Germline CDR1 reads KGHDR; CDR2 reads SFDVKD. The ends were cut back, 4 bases at V and 7 bases at J, with 16 bases in the middle. The CDR3 totals 15 residues. CDR3 sequence: CATSEQGGFKNEQFF. In DNA form, the CDR3 reads TGTGCCACCAGTGAGCAGGGGGGCTTTAAAAATGAGCAGTTCTTC.

This clonotype was counted only a few times. V and J are TRBV30 and TRBJ2-3; TRBD2 matches 8 bases. The CDR3 has 13 amino acids. V was clipped by 3 bases and J by 4 bases; unmatched bases: 3. Germline values: CDR1 GTSNPN, CDR2 SVGIG (reference sequence). CDR3 region: CAWRTSDADTQYF. CDR3 bases: TGTGCCTGGAGGACTAGCGATGCAGATACGCAGTATTTT.

This clonotype has just a few counts. The chain's CDR3 is CASSLDGSGEQYF. CDR3 bases: TGTGCCAGCAGCTTAGATGGATCAGGCGAGCAGTACTTC. The V gene is TRBV11-3, the J gene TRBJ2-7; D remains ambiguous. Germline CDR1 and CDR2: SGHNT and YENEEA. V dropped 0 bases and J dropped 6 bases, with 9 bases sitting between them. The CDR3 extends over 13 amino acids.

The J gene is TRBJ2-1, the V gene TRBV11-2, with D maybe TRBD2 (6 bases). The ends were cut back, 4 bases at V and 0 bases at J, with 19 bases in the middle. CDR1 and CDR2 from the germline V gene are SGHAT and FQNNGV. The CDR3 is made up of 18 amino acids. This chain's CDR3 is CASSSPRRETFSYNEQFF. CDR3 in DNA: TGTGCCAGCAGCTCTCCTCGTCGGGAGACATTCTCCTACAATGAGCAGTTCTTC.

This clonotype came up many times. The V and J genes are TRBV6-2 or TRBV6-3 and TRBJ2-7; tentative D call: TRBD1 (6 bases). V lost 4 bases and J lost 3, with 7 bases in between. The CDR3 length is 12 residues. Germline assignment: CDR1 MNHEY and CDR2 SVGEGT. The CDR3 nucleotides read TGTGCCAGCAGTTGGACAGACTACGAGCAGTACGTC. Protein: CASSWTDYEQYV.

V gene TRBV4-3 combines with J gene TRBJ2-4, with D maybe TRBD1 (5 bases). The CDR3 is 16 residues long. V lost 2 bases and J lost 0, with 11 bases in between. The germline V gene has CDR1 LGHNA and CDR2 YSLEER. CDR3 loop: CASSQLPDTAKNIQYF. CDR3 bases: TGCGCCAGCAGCCAATTGCCGGACACAGCCAAAAACATTCAGTACTTC.

This clonotype showed up just a few times. The V gene is TRBV5-1, the J gene TRBJ2-5; the D is unclear. This CDR3 contains 14 residues. V gave up 6 bases and J gave up 3 bases, with 15 bases separating them. CDR1 SGHRS and CDR2 YFSETQ come from the germline V gene. CDR3 nucleotide sequence: TGCGCCAGCAACCCTTTAAGCCCGAAAGAGACCCAGTACTTC. Protein sequence: CASNPLSPKETQYF.

This chain links TRBV5-1 with TRBJ2-7; 12 bases are shared with TRBD2. The CDR3 length is 15 residues. J gave up 2 bases and V 4 bases, and 4 bases lay outside the gene matches. Germline V gene data show CDR1 as SGHRS and CDR2 as YFSETQ. CDR3 coding DNA: TGCGCCAGCAGCCCGAGGACTAGCGGGGCCTACGAGCAGTACTTC. The encoded protein is CASSPRTSGAYEQYF.

The rearrangement links TRBV6-2 or TRBV6-3 to TRBJ2-3, with 7 bases that match TRBD2. Germline CDR1 is MNHEY and CDR2 is SVGEGT. Trimming took 5 bases from V and 7 from J; bases not matched to a gene: 18. The CDR3 loop spans 17 amino acids. The CDR3 region is CASSPIEARGTRYTQYF. CDR3 bases: TGTGCCAGCAGTCCAATCGAAGCGCGGGGGACCCGGTATACGCAGTATTTT.